These T cell receptor beta chains were read from a single sample in a study of CD8 T cells in Susac syndrome. TCRdb ran MiXCR on the immunoSEQ multiplex PCR reads and lists one entry per CDR3 protein. The sample carries about 130,000 distinct CDR3 sequences, approximately 89% recorded once. What was sequenced was CD8+ T cells from PBMCs. The receptor set was obtained from a human donor with multiple sclerosis. CDR3s include the opening cysteine and the closing phenylalanine or tryptophan. The D gene is left open where the match is weak. Expanded clones are given a class, and other clones once, few, many or no size at all.

TRBJ2-1 - - TRBV6-5 TGTGCCAGCAGTTACGACCAGAGCTCCTACAATGAGCAGTTCTTC CASSYDQSSYNEQFF
TRBJ2-2 - - TRBV28 TGTGCCAGCAGTTTGGCCCAGTTTTCAGACACCGGGGAGCTGTTTTTT CASSLAQFSDTGELFF
TRBJ1-3 few - TRBV12-3/TRBV12-4 TGTGCCAGCAGTTTAGCGTTCGGGGGGTCCGGAAACACCATATATTTT CASSLAFGGSGNTIYF
TRBJ2-7 - - TRBV3-1 TGTGCCAGCAGCCCCGGCGTCGGGAGATTCTACGAGCAGTACTTC CASSPGVGRFYEQYF
TRBJ2-2 - - TRBV6-5 TGTGCCGGGGGCGCGAACACCGGGGAGCTGTTTTTT CAGGANTGELFF
TRBJ2-3 - - TRBV6-5 TGTGCCAGCAGTTACTCTCCGGGAGAGAGCACAGATACGCAGTATTTT CASSYSPGESTDTQYF
TRBJ1-2 - - TRBV7-8 TGTGCCAGCAGCCCCCGGACCTCTAACTATGGCTACACCTTC CASSPRTSNYGYTF
TRBJ2-7 once TRBD2 TRBV7-9 TGTGCCAGCAGCTCCGGGACTAGTGGTACCTACGAGCAGTACTTC CASSSGTSGTYEQYF
TRBJ2-1 - - TRBV5-6 TGTGCCAGCAGCTTTGGTCAGGCAAACAATGAGCAGTTCTTC CASSFGQANNEQFF
TRBJ1-4 - - TRBV5-5 TGTGCCAGCAGCCCGGGGGGGTTGGATGAAAAACTGTTTTTT CASSPGGLDEKLFF
TRBJ2-7 - TRBD2 TRBV20-1 TGCAGTGCTAGAGATCGCCTACTAGCGGGAGGGCCTTACTACGAGCAGTACTTC CSARDRLLAGGPYYEQYF
TRBJ2-3 - - TRBV4-1 TGCGCCAGCAGCGAGCTAGCGTCAGATACGCAGTATTTT CASSELASDTQYF
TRBJ2-7 - - TRBV11-1 TGTGCCAGCAGCTATGACAGCTTTTCCTACGAGCAGTACTTC CASSYDSFSYEQYF
TRBJ2-1 once TRBD1 TRBV3-1 TGTGCCAGCAGCTCATGGGACAGGGTGGACTCCTACAATGAGCAGTTCTTC CASSSWDRVDSYNEQFF
TRBJ2-3 - TRBD2 TRBV12-3/TRBV12-4 TGTGCCAGCTCAAACCCCCAAACTAGCGGGGCTAGCACAGATACGCAGTATTTT CASSNPQTSGASTDTQYF
TRBJ1-1 - - TRBV5-1 TGCGCCAGCAGCTTGGGAGACAGTGAAGCTTTCTTT CASSLGDSEAFF
TRBJ2-1 once TRBD1 TRBV9 TGTGCCAGCAGCCGGACAGGGATAAATGAGCAGTTCTTC CASSRTGINEQFF
TRBJ1-1 - - TRBV5-6 TGTGCCAGCAGCGGATCAGAGAACACTGAAGCTTTCTTT CASSGSENTEAFF
TRBJ2-7 few - TRBV12-3/TRBV12-4 TGTGCCAGCAGTTTGGGGACCCCCTACGAGCAGTACTTC CASSLGTPYEQYF
TRBJ2-4 - TRBD1 TRBV3-1 TGTGCCAGCAGCCCCGGACAGGGGAAAAACATTCAGTACTTC CASSPGQGKNIQYF
TRBJ2-7 - - TRBV7-8 TGTGCCAGCAGCCACGCAGAGACCTACGAGCAGTACTTC CASSHAETYEQYF
TRBJ2-7 - - TRBV19 TGTGCCAGTAGCTTTAACTACGAGCAGTACTTC CASSFNYEQYF